The clone carrying this T cell receptor (beta chain) was detected once. Trimming took off 8 bases at V and 2 bases at J, with 22 bases between the two ends. This CDR3 has 16 residues. Germline CDR1 reads MNHNY; CDR2 reads SVGAGI (reference sequence). The PCR employed 60 Vbeta primers together with 13 Jbeta primers. TCRdb keeps only in-frame clones here, not all; method: immunoSEQ multiplex PCR. The repertoire has about 190,000 clones, roughly 80% of them found once; the top ten carry 0.65%. This entry comes from a study of cytomegalovirus exposure and HLA in healthy donors. The chain recombines TRBV6-6 with TRBJ2-7; possibly TRBD2 for D (5 bases). This clonotype originated in a boy younger than 18 in good health and CMV-seronegative. The specimen was PBMCs. The CDR3 is CASLRSRAPGTYEQYF. CDR3 sequence (DNA): TGTGCCAGCCTACGCTCCCGGGCCCCGGGGACCTACGAGCAGTACTTC.